These 30 T cell receptor beta chains came from one sample sequenced in a study of T cells in Graves' hyperthyroidism and ophthalmopathy. RNA transcripts provided the source from which TCR beta CDR3 regions were amplified. TCR CDR3 underwent first-round RT-PCR with the HTBI primer set. One entry per CDR3 protein results from TCRdb running MiXCR on the multiplex PCR reads. The top ten hold 16% of the sample, which has 600,000 to 850,000 distinct CDR3 sequences, around a sixth seen once. Sample: blood. Every receptor here comes from a woman aged 50 to 60 with Graves' hyperthyroidism that later progressed to Graves' ophthalmopathy.

This clonotype was observed many times. The chain uses TRBV12-3 or TRBV12-4 and TRBJ1-2; D unclear. Deletions cut 7 bases from V and 5 bases from J, with 14 bases between. This CDR3 comprises 13 residues. CDR3 protein: CASTGLRAYGYTF. CDR3 DNA sequence: TGTGCCAGCACCGGACTCCGAGCATATGGCTACACCTTC.

J is TRBJ1-5 and V is TRBV6-9; D might be TRBD1 (5 bases). V was shortened by 4 bases and J by 1 base, with 23 bases between the two germline ends. CDR1 MNHGY and CDR2 SVAAGI come from the germline V gene. The CDR3 runs to 19 residues. The chain's CDR3 is CASSSFGAGSSRSNQPQHF. The CDR3 DNA reads as TGTGCCAGCAGTTCCTTCGGGGCAGGGTCATCGAGGAGCAATCAGCCCCAGCATTTT.

This clonotype appeared a few times. The chain has TRBV6-1 and TRBJ1-1; the D gene is possibly TRBD1 (5 bases). The CDR3 is 14 residues long. Germline loops: CDR1 MNHNS, CDR2 SASEGT. Trimming took 7 bases from V and 5 from J, leaving 17 bases between them. This CDR3 reads CASNTLGGRTEAFF. Written as DNA, the CDR3 is TGTGCCAGCAACACGCTTGGGGGGAGGACTGAAGCTTTCTTT.

This clonotype turned up a few times. The rearrangement joins TRBV6-5 to TRBJ1-2; D not certain. The length of the CDR3 is 15 residues. The ends were cut back, 0 bases at V and 8 bases at J, with 16 bases in the middle. CDR1 and CDR2 from the germline V gene are MNHEY and SVGAGI. CDR3 sequence: CASSYSSVFGNGYTF. In DNA form, the CDR3 reads TGTGCCAGCAGTTACTCGAGTGTATTCGGCAACGGCTACACCTTC.

The chain couples TRBV27 to TRBJ1-2; D remains ambiguous. The V gene lost 8 bases and the J gene lost 0 bases, with 16 bases spanning the gap. This CDR3 comprises 15 residues. Germline V gene data show CDR1 as MNHEY and CDR2 as SMNVEV (reference sequence). The CDR3 sequence: CASGPRTAANYGYTF. Written as DNA, the CDR3 is TGTGCCAGCGGTCCTCGGACCGCGGCTAACTATGGCTACACCTTC.

V usage is TRBV9 and J usage is TRBJ2-2; D not resolved. Germline V gene sequence: CDR1 SGDLS, CDR2 YYNGEE. The CDR3 totals 16 residues. Deletions cut 3 bases from V and 0 bases from J, with 12 bases between. The CDR3 spells CASSGLMWANTGELFF. The DNA of the CDR3 is TGTGCCAGCAGCGGGTTAATGTGGGCGAACACCGGGGAGCTGTTTTTT.

The chain carries TRBV7-3 and TRBJ2-6, with D possibly matching TRBD1 (5 bases). Germline loops: CDR1 SGHTA, CDR2 FQGTGA. This CDR3 contains 17 residues. Trimming cost V 4 bases and J 0 bases, with 13 bases left between them. CDR3 sequence (DNA): TGTGCCAGCAGCTCAGACAGTATGAGCTCTGGGGCCAACGTCCTGACTTTC. Translating gives CASSSDSMSSGANVLTF.

This clonotype has at least ten counts. The chain employs TRBV20-1 and TRBJ1-1; D may be TRBD1 (6 bases). CDR3 length: 13 residues. Germline V gives CDR1 DFQATT, CDR2 SNEGSKA (reference sequence). Trimming shortened V by 5 bases and J by 3 bases, and 13 bases separated the two germline ends. The CDR3 reads CSAFTGIDTEAFF. CDR3 sequence (DNA): TGCAGTGCTTTCACAGGGATTGACACTGAAGCTTTCTTT.

This clonotype has only one observation. With a much larger clone just one base away, this may be a read error. The gene calls are TRBV30 and TRBJ1-1, with D unresolved. V lost 6 bases, J lost 1 base, and 12 bases lay in between. Germline CDR1 GTSNPN, CDR2 SVGIG (reference sequence). The CDR3 runs 13 residues. The CDR3 is CACASGPNTEAFF. CDR3 DNA sequence: TGTGCCTGTGCCAGTGGGCCGAACACTGAAGCTTTCTTT. Full variable domain (outside the CDR3, taken from reference TRBV30 and TRBJ1-1): SQTIHQWPATLVQPVGSPLSLECTVEGTSNPNLYWYRQAAGRGLQLLFYSVGIGQISSEVPQNLSASRPQDRQFILSSKKLLLSDSGFYLCACASGPNTEAFFGQGTRLTVV.

This clonotype was seen more than once but under ten times. CDR3 sequence reads: CASSLDRNQETQYF. In DNA form, the CDR3 reads TGTGCCAGCAGCTTAGACAGGAACCAAGAGACCCAGTACTTC. The V call is TRBV7-9, the J call TRBJ2-5; maybe TRBD1 (5 bases). Germline CDR1 reads SEHNR; CDR2 reads FQNEAQ (reference sequence). Deletions cut 1 base from V and 0 bases from J, with 6 bases between. This CDR3 region has 14 residues. Using reference TRBV7-9 and TRBJ2-5 for the parts outside the CDR3, the full variable domain is DTGVSQNPRHKITKRGQNVTFRCDPISEHNRLYWYRQTLGQGPEFLTYFQNEAQLEKSRLLSDRFSAERPKGSFSTLEIQRTEQGDSAMYLCASSLDRNQETQYFGPGTRLLVL.

V and J are TRBV7-2 and TRBJ2-5; D is unresolved. CDR3 length: 15 amino acids. Trimming removed 4 bases at V and 4 bases at J, with 16 bases between. The germline CDR1 and CDR2 sequences are SGHTA and FQGNSA. The CDR3 DNA sequence: TGTGCCAGCAGCTATACCCCCCTGGACGTAGAGACCCAGTACTTC. Protein sequence: CASSYTPLDVETQYF. Drawing the rest from reference TRBV7-2 and TRBJ2-5, the complete variable domain is GAGVSQSPSNKVTEKGKDVELRCDPISGHTALYWYRQSLGQGLEFLIYFQGNSAPDKSGLPSDRFSAERTGGSVSTLTIQRTQQEDSAVYLCASSYTPLDVETQYFGPGTRLLVL.

This clonotype was observed at least ten times. The V call is TRBV18, the J call TRBJ2-4; D is unclear. CDR3 size: 14 residues. Trimming stripped 2 bases from V and 2 bases from J, with 7 bases between. CDR1 and CDR2 (germline): KGHSH, LQKENI. The CDR3 here is CASSPGPTKNIQYF. CDR3 sequence (DNA): TGTGCCAGCTCACCAGGCCCTACCAAAAACATTCAGTACTTC. The full variable domain, completed using reference TRBV18 and TRBJ2-4, is NAGVMQNPRHLVRRRGQEARLRCSPMKGHSHVYWYRQLPEEGLKFMVYLQKENIIDESGMPKERFSAEFPKEGPSILRIQQVVRGDSAAYFCASSPGPTKNIQYFGAGTRLSVL.

This clonotype appeared many times. The chain links TRBV18 to TRBJ1-1; D is possibly TRBD1 (5 bases). V was cut by 1 base and J by 4 bases, with 10 bases left in between. The CDR3 covers 14 residues. Germline lookup yields CDR1 KGHSH and CDR2 LQKENI. The CDR3 sequence is CASSPRDSGTEAFF. The CDR3 DNA is TGTGCCAGCTCACCACGCGACAGTGGCACTGAAGCTTTCTTT.

This clonotype was detected ten times or more. CDR3 sequence reads: CASSLDRTNTGELFF. CDR3 in DNA: TGTGCCAGCAGCTTGGACAGAACGAACACCGGGGAGCTGTTTTTT. V usage is TRBV5-4 and J usage is TRBJ2-2; no reliable D call. Per the germline V gene, CDR1 is SGHNT and CDR2 is YYREEE (reference sequence). V lost 0 bases and J 0 bases, leaving 6 bases between the germline ends. The CDR3 consists of 15 residues.

In this sample, this clonotype turned up many times. The rearrangement joins TRBV30 to TRBJ2-7; D might be TRBD1 (5 bases). This CDR3 spans 12 amino acids. Looked up from germline, CDR1 is GTSNPN and CDR2 is SVGIG (reference sequence). V was clipped by 3 bases and J by 2 bases, with 8 bases between them. The CDR3 DNA follows: TGTGCCTGGAGCCAGACAGCCTACGAGCAGTACTTC. It is translated as CAWSQTAYEQYF.

This chain uses TRBV7-9 with TRBJ1-1; D is perhaps TRBD1 (6 bases). Trimming took 5 bases from V and 11 from J, leaving 15 bases between them. The CDR3 totals 12 residues. Germline V gene lookup returns CDR1 SEHNR and CDR2 FQNEAQ (reference sequence). The CDR3 nucleotides are TGTGCCAGCAGCCCGACAGGCTCTTGGGCTTTCTTT. This translates into CASSPTGSWAFF.

The chain couples TRBV15 to TRBJ1-3; D is uncertain. CDR3 length: 14 amino acids. The germline V gene has CDR1 LNHNV and CDR2 YYDKDF (reference sequence). Trimming removed 2 bases from V and 1 base from J, with 6 bases in between. In DNA, the CDR3 is TGTGCCACCAGCAGATCCCCGTCTGGAAACACCATATATTTT. Translating gives CATSRSPSGNTIYF. Supplemented by reference TRBV15 and TRBJ1-3, the full variable domain reads DAMVIQNPRYQVTQFGKPVTLSCSQTLNHNVMYWYQQKSSQAPKLLFHYYDKDFNNEADTPDNFQSRRPNTSFCFLDIRSPGLGDTAMYLCATSRSPSGNTIYFGEGSWLTVV.

This clonotype occurred a few times. This rearrangement joins TRBV30 to TRBJ1-1; possibly TRBD1 for D (6 bases). The CDR3 has 13 residues. The V and J ends lost 3 bases and 4 bases respectively, with 12 bases between them. Germline lookup yields CDR1 GTSNPN and CDR2 SVGIG (reference sequence). CDR3 sequence (DNA): TGTGCCTGGAGCCCCGTGGGGGCCACTGAAGCTTTCTTT. The encoded protein is CAWSPVGATEAFF.

The CDR3 sequence is CASGTGGVETQYF. The CDR3 DNA reads as TGTGCCAGCGGGACAGGGGGGGTAGAGACCCAGTACTTC. The chain has TRBV10-3 and TRBJ2-5, with TRBD1 matching 11 bases. The V gene end was trimmed by 10 bases and the J gene end by 4 bases; junction bases not matched to a gene: 5. CDR1 is ENHRY and CDR2 is SYGVKD in the germline V gene. The CDR3 is 13 amino acids.

This clonotype showed up many times. The rearrangement joins TRBV13 to TRBJ2-5, with TRBD1 matching 10 bases. J gave up 0 bases and V 4 bases, and 5 bases lay outside the gene matches. Germline V lookup: CDR1 PRHDT, CDR2 FYEKMQ (reference sequence). This CDR3 has 16 amino acids. As DNA, the CDR3 is TGTGCCAGCAGCTCGACCGGACAGGGGGACCAAGAGACCCAGTACTTC. It yields the protein CASSSTGQGDQETQYF.

This clonotype turned up a few times. A much bigger clone sits one base away, suggesting this may be a read error. The CDR3 DNA reads TGTGCCAGCACCCTCCACCTTGCCGGGGTGTACACTGAAGCTTTCTTT. It specifies CASTLHLAGVYTEAFF. The rearrangement uses TRBV6-1 and TRBJ1-1; D is undetermined. CDR3 length equals 16 residues. CDR1 is MNHNS, CDR2 SASEGT, per germline. The V and J ends lost 7 bases and 3 bases respectively, with 21 bases between them.

This clonotype was seen many times. This chain uses TRBV12-3 or TRBV12-4 with TRBJ1-1; D is possibly TRBD1 (5 bases). CDR3 size: 15 residues. Trimming took off 4 bases at V and 3 bases at J, with 15 bases between the two ends. CDR3 region: CASSWLGAADTEAFF. The CDR3 DNA reads TGTGCCAGCAGTTGGCTCGGGGCTGCGGACACTGAAGCTTTCTTT.

This clonotype was counted at least ten times. The chain recombines TRBV2 with TRBJ1-2; D remains unclear. The length of the CDR3 is 13 residues. V lost 4 bases, J lost 3 bases, and 9 bases lay in between. The germline gives CDR1 SNHLY, CDR2 FYNNEI. DNA for the CDR3: TGTGCCAGCAGTGTCTCGGGTTACTATGGCTACACCTTC. Protein: CASSVSGYYGYTF.

This clonotype has ten or more counts. The chain combines TRBV18 with TRBJ1-2, with D tentatively TRBD1 (5 bases). The CDR3 runs 15 residues. Germline V CDR1 and CDR2: KGHSH, LQKENI. Between the trimmed V and J ends, which lost 3 bases and 0 bases, there was a span of 11 bases. Written as DNA, the CDR3 is TGTGCCAGCTCACCCCGGGACGCAGCTAACTATGGCTACACCTTC. It is translated as CASSPRDAANYGYTF.

This clonotype was found a few times. A much larger clone is a single base away; this may be a read error. The rearrangement joins TRBV6-2 or TRBV6-3 to TRBJ2-1; D gene ambiguous. Trimming stripped 2 bases from V and 5 bases from J, with 1 base between. The CDR3 loop spans 11 amino acids. CDR1 MNHEY and CDR2 SVGEGT come from the germline V gene. CDR3 sequence: CASSYHNEQFF. Here the CDR3 DNA reads TGTGCCAGCAGTTACCACAATGAGCAGTTCTTC.

This clonotype turned up a few times. The rearrangement links TRBV7-8 to TRBJ1-1; D is ambiguous. V was shortened by 6 bases and J by 1 base, with 24 bases between the two germline ends. The CDR3 spans 18 residues. Germline-derived CDR1 and CDR2 are SGHVS and FQNEAQ. The CDR3 sequence: CASRSRSQIGGPNTEAFF. CDR3 bases: TGTGCCAGCAGGTCTCGGTCGCAGATTGGTGGGCCGAACACTGAAGCTTTCTTT.

This clonotype has ten or more counts. The V gene is TRBV30, the J gene TRBJ2-5; TRBD1 is a possible D gene (6 bases). V was clipped by 0 bases and J by 5 bases, with 13 bases between them. The CDR3 has 14 residues. The germline V gene has CDR1 GTSNPN and CDR2 SVGIG (reference sequence). The CDR3 region has the DNA TGTGCCTGGAGTGTACAGGGCAAGTGGGAGACCCAGTACTTC. Amino acid sequence: CAWSVQGKWETQYF.

V gene TRBV28 combines with J gene TRBJ1-1; D uncertain. The CDR3 has 13 residues. V gave up 4 bases and J gave up 4 bases, with 10 bases separating them. Germline V gene sequence: CDR1 MDHEN, CDR2 SYDVKM. Here the CDR3 reads CASSSRAGTEAFF. For the CDR3, the DNA is TGTGCCAGCAGTTCGAGGGCCGGCACTGAAGCTTTCTTT.

This chain uses TRBV6-2 or TRBV6-3 with TRBJ1-2, with D perhaps matching TRBD1 (6 bases). The V gene lost 5 bases and the J gene lost 3 bases, with 13 bases spanning the gap. The CDR3 is 14 residues long. CDR1 MNHEY and CDR2 SVGEGT come from the germline V gene. The CDR3, as DNA: TGTGCCAGCAGTACCCCGGGACAATACTATGGCTACACCTTC. The encoded protein is CASSTPGQYYGYTF.

This clonotype was seen a handful of times. This sequence joins TRBV11-2 and TRBJ2-5; D unresolved. CDR3 length: 15 amino acids. The V end lost 2 bases, the J end lost 4 bases, and 14 bases lay between the germline ends. CDR1 is SGHAT, CDR2 FQNNGV, per germline. This CDR3 is CASSLLGTVGETQYF. The DNA of the CDR3 is TGTGCCAGCAGCTTACTTGGTACAGTCGGAGAGACCCAGTACTTC.